Listed below are T cell receptor beta chains from one sample, sequenced in a study of CD8+ T cells in alopecia areata. Sequenced by immunoSEQ multiplex PCR; TCRdb stores in-frame clones only, minus some. Of about 190,000 clones listed, approximately 57% were seen once; the top ten hold approximately 0.93%. The sequencing here drew on CD4+ T cells sorted from blood, taken at week 24, from a patient treated with tofacitinib. Receptors originate from a human donor with alopecia areata. The CDR3 runs from the conserved cysteine through the conserved F or W. D genes are given only for firm matches. A clone size is listed for some rows: how often the clone was seen (once, few, many), or a class if it is expanded.

v_call: TRBV2
j_call: TRBJ2-7
clone_size: few
d_call: .
cdr3_aa: CASRRTDSYEQYF
cdr3_nt: TGTGCCAGCAGGAGGACAGACTCCTACGAGCAGTACTTC

v_call: TRBV29-1
j_call: TRBJ1-1
clone_size: .
d_call: .
cdr3_aa: CSVRGMAGTNTEAFF
cdr3_nt: TGCAGCGTTAGGGGAATGGCCGGGACTAACACTGAAGCTTTCTTT

v_call: TRBV27
j_call: TRBJ1-5
clone_size: .
d_call: TRBD1
cdr3_aa: CASSPGTVNQPQHF
cdr3_nt: TGTGCCAGCAGTCCCGGGACAGTCAATCAGCCCCAGCATTTT

v_call: TRBV18
j_call: TRBJ1-1
clone_size: .
d_call: TRBD1
cdr3_aa: CATGQGVNTEAFF
cdr3_nt: TGTGCCACCGGACAGGGGGTGAACACTGAAGCTTTCTTT

v_call: TRBV7-2
j_call: TRBJ1-5
clone_size: many
d_call: TRBD1
cdr3_aa: CASSVRGQQPQHF
cdr3_nt: TGTGCCAGCAGCGTCAGGGGGCAACAGCCCCAGCATTTT

v_call: TRBV30
j_call: TRBJ1-2
clone_size: .
d_call: .
cdr3_aa: CAWSVPGDYGYTF
cdr3_nt: TGTGCCTGGAGTGTACCAGGTGACTATGGCTACACCTTC

v_call: TRBV29-1
j_call: TRBJ1-2
clone_size: .
d_call: .
cdr3_aa: CSVEGQGGGYGYTF
cdr3_nt: TGCAGCGTTGAGGGGCAGGGCGGGGGATATGGCTACACCTTC

v_call: TRBV11-2
j_call: TRBJ2-1
clone_size: .
d_call: TRBD1
cdr3_aa: CASSPGQTYNEQFF
cdr3_nt: TGTGCCAGCAGCCCGGGACAGACGTACAATGAGCAGTTCTTC

v_call: TRBV9
j_call: TRBJ1-4
clone_size: .
d_call: .
cdr3_aa: CASSVEAGGGIEKLFF
cdr3_nt: TGTGCCAGCAGCGTAGAGGCAGGCGGCGGGATTGAAAAACTGTTTTTT

v_call: TRBV30
j_call: TRBJ2-7
clone_size: .
d_call: .
cdr3_aa: CAWSKGISYEQYF
cdr3_nt: TGTGCCTGGAGTAAAGGGATCTCCTACGAGCAGTACTTC

v_call: TRBV29-1
j_call: TRBJ1-1
clone_size: .
d_call: .
cdr3_aa: CSVLSGISNTEAFF
cdr3_nt: TGCAGCGTTCTATCAGGGATTTCGAACACTGAAGCTTTCTTT

v_call: TRBV2
j_call: TRBJ2-6
clone_size: .
d_call: .
cdr3_aa: CASRWSRSGANVLTF
cdr3_nt: TGTGCCAGCAGATGGTCCCGCTCTGGGGCCAACGTCCTGACTTTC

v_call: TRBV15
j_call: TRBJ2-4
clone_size: .
d_call: TRBD2
cdr3_aa: CATSRDLLAGGRLANIQYF
cdr3_nt: TGTGCCACCAGCAGAGATCTGCTAGCGGGGGGGCGATTGGCAAACATTCAGTACTTC

v_call: TRBV5-1
j_call: TRBJ2-2
clone_size: .
d_call: .
cdr3_aa: CASSLEGIGTGELFF
cdr3_nt: TGCGCCAGCAGCTTGGAGGGCATAGGCACCGGGGAGCTGTTTTTT

v_call: TRBV28
j_call: TRBJ1-2
clone_size: many
d_call: TRBD1
cdr3_aa: CASGRPGQRYGYTF
cdr3_nt: TGTGCCAGCGGAAGACCGGGACAGCGATATGGCTACACCTTC

v_call: TRBV6-5
j_call: TRBJ2-3
clone_size: few
d_call: .
cdr3_aa: CASSDRLVQYF
cdr3_nt: TGTGCCAGCAGCGATCGTTTGGTGCAGTATTTT

v_call: TRBV27
j_call: TRBJ2-2
clone_size: .
d_call: .
cdr3_aa: CASSNDWTGELFF
cdr3_nt: TGTGCCAGCAGTAATGACTGGACCGGGGAGCTGTTTTTT

v_call: TRBV4-1
j_call: TRBJ2-4
clone_size: many
d_call: .
cdr3_aa: CASSQVSPSGGNIQYF
cdr3_nt: TGCGCCAGCAGCCAAGTTTCTCCCAGCGGCGGAAACATTCAGTACTTC

v_call: TRBV29-1
j_call: TRBJ1-1
clone_size: .
d_call: .
cdr3_aa: CSVEGTGNTEAFF
cdr3_nt: TGCAGCGTTGAAGGGACGGGAAACACTGAAGCTTTCTTT

v_call: TRBV29-1
j_call: TRBJ1-1
clone_size: .
d_call: .
cdr3_aa: CSVVRHLNTEAFF
cdr3_nt: TGCAGCGTTGTTAGACACCTGAACACTGAAGCTTTCTTT

v_call: TRBV2
j_call: TRBJ2-1
clone_size: .
d_call: TRBD2
cdr3_aa: CASRLTSGGSNEQFF
cdr3_nt: TGTGCCAGCAGACTGACTAGCGGGGGGTCGAATGAGCAGTTCTTC

v_call: TRBV25-1
j_call: TRBJ2-5
clone_size: .
d_call: .
cdr3_aa: CASSVGNMETQYF
cdr3_nt: TGTGCCAGCAGCGTAGGCAATATGGAGACCCAGTACTTC

v_call: TRBV30
j_call: TRBJ2-7
clone_size: .
d_call: .
cdr3_aa: CAWSASAYEQYF
cdr3_nt: TGTGCCTGGAGTGCTAGCGCGTACGAGCAGTACTTC

v_call: TRBV4-1
j_call: TRBJ2-1
clone_size: .
d_call: .
cdr3_aa: CASSQEAGFSGGEQFF
cdr3_nt: TGCGCCAGCAGCCAAGAAGCGGGCTTTAGTGGGGGTGAGCAGTTCTTC

v_call: TRBV25-1
j_call: TRBJ2-7
clone_size: .
d_call: .
cdr3_aa: CASQERQSSYEQYF
cdr3_nt: TGTGCCAGCCAAGAGCGACAGAGCTCCTACGAGCAGTACTTC

v_call: TRBV30
j_call: TRBJ1-2
clone_size: .
d_call: .
cdr3_aa: CAWNVPQGFGGYTF
cdr3_nt: TGTGCCTGGAACGTTCCACAGGGCTTCGGGGGCTACACCTTC

v_call: TRBV29-1
j_call: TRBJ1-2
clone_size: few
d_call: .
cdr3_aa: CSVAGGYTF
cdr3_nt: TGCAGCGTTGCTGGGGGCTACACCTTC

v_call: TRBV13
j_call: TRBJ2-7
clone_size: .
d_call: .
cdr3_aa: CASSPHPHQGAIYEQYF
cdr3_nt: TGTGCCAGCAGCCCCCACCCCCATCAGGGAGCTATCTACGAGCAGTACTTC

v_call: TRBV29-1
j_call: TRBJ1-1
clone_size: .
d_call: .
cdr3_aa: CSGVGATEAFF
cdr3_nt: TGCAGCGGGGTCGGGGCCACTGAAGCTTTCTTT

v_call: TRBV15
j_call: TRBJ2-2
clone_size: .
d_call: .
cdr3_aa: CATSRDFEGSGELFF
cdr3_nt: TGTGCCACCAGCAGAGATTTTGAAGGGTCGGGGGAGCTGTTTTTT

v_call: TRBV25-1
j_call: TRBJ1-5
clone_size: once
d_call: TRBD1
cdr3_aa: CASRGTGAAQHF
cdr3_nt: TGTGCCAGCAGGGGTACAGGGGCAGCCCAGCATTTT

v_call: TRBV29-1
j_call: TRBJ2-3
clone_size: .
d_call: TRBD2
cdr3_aa: CSVASLAGGSDTQYF
cdr3_nt: TGCAGCGTTGCCTCACTAGCGGGGGGATCAGATACGCAGTATTTT

v_call: TRBV10-3
j_call: TRBJ1-1
clone_size: .
d_call: TRBD1
cdr3_aa: CASRETGAWNTEAFF
cdr3_nt: TGTGCCAGCCGGGAGACAGGGGCCTGGAACACTGAAGCTTTCTTT

v_call: TRBV9
j_call: TRBJ1-1
clone_size: .
d_call: .
cdr3_aa: CASSVGGGENTEAFF
cdr3_nt: TGTGCCAGCAGCGTAGGCGGGGGTGAGAACACTGAAGCTTTCTTT

v_call: TRBV29-1
j_call: TRBJ1-5
clone_size: .
d_call: .
cdr3_aa: CSVTGSGNQPQHF
cdr3_nt: TGCAGTGTCACGGGGTCCGGGAATCAGCCCCAGCATTTT